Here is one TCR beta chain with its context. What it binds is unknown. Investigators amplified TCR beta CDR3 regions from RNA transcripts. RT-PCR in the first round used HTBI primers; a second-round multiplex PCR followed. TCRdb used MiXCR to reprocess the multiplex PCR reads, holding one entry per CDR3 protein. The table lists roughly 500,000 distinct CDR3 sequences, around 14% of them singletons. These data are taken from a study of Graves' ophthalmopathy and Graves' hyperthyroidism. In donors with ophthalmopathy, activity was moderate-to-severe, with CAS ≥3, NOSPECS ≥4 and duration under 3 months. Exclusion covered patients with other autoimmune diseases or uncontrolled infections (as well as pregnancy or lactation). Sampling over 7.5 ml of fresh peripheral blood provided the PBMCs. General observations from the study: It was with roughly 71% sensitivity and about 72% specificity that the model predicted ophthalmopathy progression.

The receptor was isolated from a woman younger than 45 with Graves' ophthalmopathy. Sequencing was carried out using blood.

The CDR3, as DNA: TGTGCCATCAGTGAGCTTAGATCCCAAGAGACCCAGTACTTC. This gives the protein CAISELRSQETQYF. V gene TRBV10-3 combines with J gene TRBJ2-5; D uncertain. The CDR3 spans 14 residues. Trimming took 2 bases from V and 1 from J, leaving 8 bases between them. Germline loops: CDR1 ENHRY, CDR2 SYGVKD.